The rows below give T cell receptor beta chains drawn from one sample of a study of T cell responses to AZD1222 COVID-19 vaccine. The method was immunoSEQ multiplex PCR; TCRdb's version includes in-frame clones alone and lacks a portion of them. The table shows 70,000 to 90,000 clones, with more than 90% occurring only once. Sequencing used peripheral blood, obtained on day 0 of AZD1222 vaccination. The receptors were gathered from an adult in good health. The CDR3 runs from the conserved cysteine through the conserved F or W. D genes are given only for firm matches. Rows may omit the clone size; those that give it use once, few, many or a size class.

d_gene | j_gene | v_gene | abundance | CDR3nt | CDR3aa
- | TRBJ1-3 | TRBV2 | few | TGTGCCAGCAGTTCACCCAGGGGAGGGGGCTCTGGAAACACCATATATTTT | CASSSPRGGGSGNTIYF
- | TRBJ2-1 | TRBV7-8 | - | TGTGCCAGCAGCTTCCGGGACGGCTCCTACAATGAGCAGTTCTTC | CASSFRDGSYNEQFF
TRBD2 | TRBJ2-1 | TRBV24-1 | - | TGTGCCACCAGTGATCCCCAGCGGGAGTCGGCCTACAATGAGCAGTTCTTC | CATSDPQRESAYNEQFF
TRBD1 | TRBJ1-1 | TRBV7-9 | - | TGTGCCAGCAGTTCTCAGGGGGCTGAAGCTTTCTTT | CASSSQGAEAFF
- | TRBJ2-1 | TRBV19 | once | TGTGCCAGTAGTATAAACAGCTACAATGAGCAGTTCTTC | CASSINSYNEQFF
- | TRBJ2-3 | TRBV29-1 | - | TGCAGCGTTGAAACGGGATCAGATACGCAGTATTTT | CSVETGSDTQYF
- | TRBJ2-7 | TRBV5-4 | once | TGTGCCAGCAGCTTGGGGGGGGACTCCTACGAGCAGTACTTC | CASSLGGDSYEQYF
- | TRBJ1-3 | TRBV11-2 | - | TGTGCCAGCAGCCTAAGGGTCGTGGAAACTGGAAACACCATATATTTT | CASSLRVVETGNTIYF
- | TRBJ1-1 | TRBV12-3/TRBV12-4 | once | TGTGCCAGCAGTGACACGAACACTGAAGCTTTCTTT | CASSDTNTEAFF
TRBD1 | TRBJ2-1 | TRBV25-1 | - | TGTGCCAGCAGCAAAGGACAGGCGAGCTCCTACAATGAGCAGTTCTTC | CASSKGQASSYNEQFF
- | TRBJ2-7 | TRBV4-1 | - | TGCGCCAGCAGCCAAGAGGGGGGGGCGAAACACTACGAGCAGTACTTC | CASSQEGGAKHYEQYF
TRBD1 | TRBJ2-7 | TRBV12-3/TRBV12-4 | - | TGTGCCAGCCGTGAGGGGGCTTTCGAGCAGTACTTC | CASREGAFEQYF
TRBD1 | TRBJ2-5 | TRBV7-6 | - | TGTGCCAGCAGCACGCCACAGGGGAGCCCTGTGGAGACCCAGTACTTC | CASSTPQGSPVETQYF
TRBD1 | TRBJ2-2 | TRBV7-3 | once | TGTGCCAGCAGCCCATCCACCGGGACAGTAAACACCGGGGAGCTGTTTTTT | CASSPSTGTVNTGELFF
- | TRBJ2-3 | TRBV2 | once | TGTGCCAGCACCCAGACAGGCGGCACAGATACGCAGTATTTT | CASTQTGGTDTQYF
TRBD1 | TRBJ1-1 | TRBV14 | - | TGTGCCAGCAGGTCCGGGACAGGGATTGTGAACACTGAAGCTTTCTTT | CASRSGTGIVNTEAFF
TRBD1 | TRBJ1-1 | TRBV3-1/TRBV3-2 | few | TGTGCCAGCAGGTTAGGACAGGCGAACACTGAAGCTTTCTTT | CASRLGQANTEAFF
- | TRBJ1-2 | TRBV6-6 | - | TGTGCCAGCACCACGGGGGGAGGCTACACCTTC | CASTTGGGYTF
TRBD2 | TRBJ2-5 | TRBV18 | - | TGTGCCAGCTCACCATCCGGCGGGGGTCTCCAAGAGACCCAGTACTTC | CASSPSGGGLQETQYF
- | TRBJ1-5 | TRBV28 | - | TGTGCCAGCAGTTTATGGTCCGGGTATAGCAATCAGCCCCAGCATTTT | CASSLWSGYSNQPQHF
- | TRBJ2-3 | TRBV6-4 | few | TGTGCCAGCAGTGACTCGGGAGGTGGCACAGATACGCAGTATTTT | CASSDSGGGTDTQYF
TRBD1 | TRBJ1-5 | TRBV6-5 | - | TGTGCCAGCAGCCTACGTGGACAGGCGAATCAGCCCCAGCATTTT | CASSLRGQANQPQHF
- | TRBJ1-5 | TRBV6-5 | - | TGTGCCAGCACCCAAGGGAATCAGCCCCAGCATTTT | CASTQGNQPQHF
- | TRBJ1-2 | TRBV28 | - | TGTGCCAGCAGTCTCCACCAGGCCCCACCGGCGGGCTACACCTTC | CASSLHQAPPAGYTF
- | TRBJ2-2 | TRBV2 | once | TGTGCCAGCATTAAGGGCAGGGGTAACACCGGGGAGCTGTTTTTT | CASIKGRGNTGELFF
- | TRBJ2-7 | TRBV3-1/TRBV3-2 | - | TGTGCCAGCAGCCAAGAAGGGGGGTCAGGCGAGCAGTACTTC | CASSQEGGSGEQYF
TRBD1 | TRBJ2-7 | TRBV28 | once | TGTGCCAGCAGTAGGGACAGGGTGGACGAGCAGTACTTC | CASSRDRVDEQYF
TRBD1 | TRBJ2-1 | TRBV3-1/TRBV3-2 | - | TGTGCCAGCAGCCAAGACCGGGACAGGGGATTTGTGGGATCCTACAATGAGCAGTTCTTC | CASSQDRDRGFVGSYNEQFF
TRBD2 | TRBJ2-7 | TRBV5-4 | - | TGTGCCAGCAGCTTGAGTATGGAGCGGGGGGAATCCCGTTACCCCGACTTC | CASSLSMERGESRYPDF
- | TRBJ1-1 | TRBV12-3/TRBV12-4 | - | TGTGCCAGCAGTTTAACAGCTAACACTGAAGCTTTCTTT | CASSLTANTEAFF
TRBD1 | TRBJ2-1 | TRBV6-5 | - | TGTGCCAGCAGCAAACAGGGGGTGGTCGACAATGAGCAGTTCTTC | CASSKQGVVDNEQFF
- | TRBJ2-3 | TRBV29-1 | - | TGCAGCGTTGATAGGAGGGGGCTAGGAACAGATACGCAGTATTTT | CSVDRRGLGTDTQYF
- | TRBJ2-1 | TRBV4-1 | - | TGCGCCAGCAGCCTCGAGGGGGGTTCTGGGGAGCAGTTCTTC | CASSLEGGSGEQFF
- | TRBJ1-5 | TRBV3-1/TRBV3-2 | - | TGTGCCAGCAGCCAAGAAACAGGGCCTAATCAGCCCCAGCATTTT | CASSQETGPNQPQHF
- | TRBJ1-1 | TRBV15 | - | TGTGCCACCAGCATTTCTCAGGGGAACACTGAAGCTTTCTTT | CATSISQGNTEAFF
- | TRBJ1-5 | TRBV18 | - | TGTGCCAGCTCCCCCGTCGAGGGGGTGGATCAGCCCCAGCATTTT | CASSPVEGVDQPQHF
TRBD2 | TRBJ2-2 | TRBV7-2 | - | TGTGCCAGCAGCTCCGGACTAGCGGTAATCACCGGGGAGCTGTTTTTT | CASSSGLAVITGELFF
TRBD1 | TRBJ1-2 | TRBV12-3/TRBV12-4 | - | TGTGCCAGCAGTCCACGACAAGGGGGCGGGTACACCTTC | CASSPRQGGGYTF
TRBD2 | TRBJ2-7 | TRBV6-5 | - | TGTGCCAGCAGTTACCGCGGGAGCCTCGACGAGCAGTACTTC | CASSYRGSLDEQYF
- | TRBJ2-5 | TRBV4-1 | - | TGCGCCAGCAGCCTTCACCCACCGGGACGGACTCAAGAGACCCAGTACTTC | CASSLHPPGRTQETQYF
- | TRBJ2-1 | TRBV7-9 | once | TGTGCCAGCACCTTAGTATCTTGGTCAGACAATGAGCAGTTCTTC | CASTLVSWSDNEQFF
TRBD2 | TRBJ2-1 | TRBV5-4 | once | TGTGCCAGCAGCCCGGGACTAGCGGGAGGGCCGGGCAATGAGCAGTTCTTC | CASSPGLAGGPGNEQFF
- | TRBJ1-1 | TRBV14 | - | TGTGCCAGCAGCCAAGGCCTCAGGGGAGACACTGAAGCTTTCTTT | CASSQGLRGDTEAFF
- | TRBJ1-6 | TRBV28 | - | TGTGCCAGCAGCCCCCCCTACGGTTCCTATTCACCCCTCCACTTT | CASSPPYGSYSPLHF
- | TRBJ2-7 | TRBV28 | - | TGTGCCAGCAGTTTTGTGCAGAGGAACCCCCAGCCGAGGGATTACGAGCAGTACTTC | CASSFVQRNPQPRDYEQYF
- | TRBJ2-1 | TRBV7-3 | - | TGTGCCAGCAGCTTAACCGGGCTTAGCTCCTACAATGAGCAGTTCTTC | CASSLTGLSSYNEQFF
- | TRBJ1-1 | TRBV6-5 | - | TGTGCCGGAAGGACGGGGAACACTGAAGCTTTCTTT | CAGRTGNTEAFF